This T cell receptor beta chain was sequenced in a study of shared T cell receptors in the human thymus. This CDR3 is built from 15 residues. V lost 3 bases, J lost 4 bases, and 6 bases stayed unmatched. Germline loops: CDR1 SNHLY, CDR2 FYNNEI. The assay was immunoSEQ multiplex PCR, and TCRdb's table has in-frame clones only and misses some. The data hold about 710,000 clones, with 80% to 90% observed a single time. The same sample was also used in a study of human thymus T cells. As reported in that work: Corrective heart surgery yielded resections, and these provided the thymus tissue. Use of V and J genes seemed skewed within the thymic and blood repertoires. Unrelated people showed highly overlapping thymic repertoires, related research reported.

Sequenced input: thymocytes. The chain links TRBV2 to TRBJ2-7; 10 nucleotides match TRBD2. The source is a boy younger than two with a congenital heart defect. CDR3 in DNA: TGTGCCAGCAGTGATCGGTCTAGCGGGGGTTACGAGCAGTACTTC. Translating gives CASSDRSSGGYEQYF. Variable domain in full (rest from reference TRBV2 and TRBJ2-7): EPEVTQTPSHQVTQMGQEVILRCVPISNHLYFYWYRQILGQKVEFLVSFYNNEISEKSEIFDDQFSVERPDGSNFTLKIRSTKLEDSAMYFCASSDRSSGGYEQYFGPGTRLTVT.